Listed below are T cell receptor beta chains from one sample, sequenced in a study of T cells in Graves' hyperthyroidism and ophthalmopathy. TCRdb itself ran the multiplex PCR reads through MiXCR, one entry per CDR3 protein. The table lists about 420,000 distinct CDR3 sequences, around 15% of them singletons, with 5% to 6% in the top ten. The specimen sequenced was blood. These receptors were obtained from a woman aged 18-29 years with Graves' hyperthyroidism. Each CDR3 is given with its conserved first and last residue. D genes are given only for firm matches. A clone size is listed for some rows: how often the clone was seen (once, few, many), or a class if it is expanded.

NA	many	TRBV12-3/TRBV12-4	TRBJ1-4	CASAFGTTNEKLFF	TGTGCCAGTGCTTTCGGGACAACTAATGAAAAACTGTTTTTT
TRBD2	many	TRBV20-1	TRBJ2-1	CSARPPVAGVYNEQFF	TGCAGTGCTAGACCTCCCGTAGCGGGAGTTTACAATGAGCAGTTCTTC
NA	NA	TRBV19	TRBJ1-2	CASSETGQTHHGYTF	TGTGCCAGTAGCGAGACAGGCCAGACGCACCATGGCTACACCTTC
TRBD2	many	TRBV5-4	TRBJ2-2	CASSLREAGSGELFF	TGTGCCAGCAGCTTGCGGGAGGCGGGGTCCGGGGAGCTGTTTTTT
NA	many	TRBV18	TRBJ1-3	CASSPGTAGNTIYF	TGTGCCAGCTCACCAGGGACGGCCGGAAACACCATATATTTT
NA	NA	TRBV3-1	TRBJ2-1	CASSQGRGYNEQFF	TGTGCCAGCAGCCAAGGGCGGGGCTACAATGAGCAGTTCTTC
TRBD1	many	TRBV6-1	TRBJ1-5	CASSSGQRIQPQHF	TGTGCCAGCAGTTCGGGACAGAGAATACAGCCCCAGCATTTT
NA	many	TRBV7-9	TRBJ2-7	CASSLAQGGESEQYF	TGTGCCAGCAGCTTAGCTCAGGGAGGAGAATCCGAGCAGTACTTC
NA	many	TRBV6-2/TRBV6-3	TRBJ1-1	CASSYFQGRQEAFF	TGTGCCAGCAGTTATTTCCAGGGCCGTCAAGAAGCTTTCTTT
TRBD2	many	TRBV2	TRBJ2-1	CASKESGEVSYNEQFF	TGTGCCAGCAAGGAGAGCGGGGAGGTCTCCTACAATGAGCAGTTCTTC
NA	NA	TRBV5-1	TRBJ1-6	CASTESGFPNSPLHF	TGCGCCAGCACCGAATCAGGGTTCCCGAATTCACCCCTCCACTTT
TRBD1	many	TRBV5-1	TRBJ2-1	CASSPGQGANNEQFF	TGCGCCAGCAGCCCCGGACAGGGGGCGAACAATGAGCAGTTCTTC
NA	NA	TRBV30	TRBJ2-3	CAWSHWIAGSDTQYF	TGTGCCTGGAGTCACTGGATAGCCGGGTCAGATACGCAGTATTTT
TRBD1	NA	TRBV29-1	TRBJ1-2	CSVEDRTGGYGYTF	TGCAGCGTTGAAGATAGGACAGGGGGCTATGGCTACACCTTC
TRBD1	many	TRBV2	TRBJ2-2	CASRDRYTGELFF	TGTGCCAGCCGGGACAGGTACACCGGGGAGCTGTTTTTT
TRBD2	many	TRBV18	TRBJ2-3	CASSPRGLAGGADTQYF	TGTGCCAGCTCACCACGGGGACTAGCGGGAGGCGCAGATACGCAGTATTTT
NA	NA	TRBV18	TRBJ2-1	CASSPSSDPGRYNEQFF	TGTGCCAGCTCACCGTCAAGCGATCCGGGCCGATACAATGAGCAGTTCTTC
NA	many	TRBV9	TRBJ1-3	CASSVDPGRHSGNTIYF	TGTGCCAGCAGCGTAGATCCGGGGCGTCACTCTGGAAACACCATATATTTT
NA	few	TRBV14	TRBJ2-5	CASSQESGTAIYF	TGTGCCAGCAGCCAAGAAAGCGGGACAGCAATATACTTC
NA	many	TRBV7-9	TRBJ2-1	CASSSGGPLVGEQFF	TGTGCCAGCAGCTCCGGAGGACCATTGGTGGGTGAGCAGTTCTTC
TRBD2	many	TRBV20-1	TRBJ2-7	CSASLRKKAGFSYEQYF	TGCAGTGCTAGTCTTCGTAAAAAAGCGGGGTTCTCCTACGAGCAGTACTTC
TRBD2	NA	TRBV19	TRBJ2-7	CASSPGLAGEGLSYEQYF	TGTGCCAGTAGTCCAGGACTAGCGGGCGAGGGTCTCTCCTACGAGCAGTACTTC
NA	NA	TRBV15	TRBJ2-7	CATSRGDHPYEQYF	TGTGCCACCAGCAGAGGTGATCATCCCTACGAGCAGTACTTC
NA	few	TRBV20-1	TRBJ1-1	CSARERALGGHTEAFF	TGCAGTGCTAGAGAACGGGCCCTGGGGGGACACACTGAAGCTTTCTTT
NA	few	TRBV19	TRBJ2-7	CASSRAGNYEQYF	TGTGCCAGTAGTCGGGCGGGAAACTACGAGCAGTACTTC
NA	many	TRBV2	TRBJ2-3	CASSATGTDTQYF	TGTGCCAGCAGCGCGACAGGCACAGATACGCAGTATTTT
TRBD1	NA	TRBV7-2	TRBJ1-1	CASSLGIGGIDTEAFF	TGTGCCAGCAGCTTGGGGATAGGGGGCATCGACACTGAAGCTTTCTTT
NA	NA	TRBV6-1	TRBJ2-2	CASSRSYTGELFF	TGTGCCAGCAGCCGATCCTACACCGGGGAGCTGTTTTTT
NA	many	TRBV6-1	TRBJ1-1	CASTITRGVTVNTEAFF	TGTGCCAGCACCATAACCCGCGGAGTCACTGTGAACACTGAAGCTTTCTTT
NA	once	TRBV19	TRBJ1-5	CASRSRVGDQPQHF	TGTGCCAGTAGATCCAGGGTGGGGGATCAGCCCCAGCATTTT
TRBD2	many	TRBV6-2/TRBV6-3	TRBJ2-3	CASSDGLAGGYNLDTQYF	TGTGCCAGCAGTGACGGACTAGCGGGAGGCTACAATTTAGATACGCAGTATTTT
NA	many	TRBV27	TRBJ1-4	CASSFSGVREKLFF	TGTGCCAGCAGTTTCTCGGGGGTGAGGGAAAAACTGTTTTTT
TRBD1	many	TRBV5-1	TRBJ2-3	CASSLDRGTDTQYF	TGTGCCAGCAGCCTGGACAGGGGCACAGATACGCAGTATTTT
TRBD2	many	TRBV5-6	TRBJ2-1	CASSLYTSGINYNEQFF	TGTGCCAGCAGCTTGTACACTAGCGGGATTAACTACAATGAGCAGTTCTTC
TRBD2	many	TRBV11-2	TRBJ2-7	CASSHGLASSYEQYF	TGTGCCAGCAGCCATGGACTAGCGTCTTCCTACGAGCAGTACTTC
TRBD2	NA	TRBV5-8	TRBJ2-3	CASSPRPGLAGVVDTQYF	TGTGCCAGCAGCCCACGACCGGGACTAGCGGGAGTTGTGGATACGCAGTATTTT
TRBD1	many	TRBV28	TRBJ1-1	CASNRDRTQAFF	TGTGCCAGCAACAGGGACAGAACACAAGCTTTCTTT
NA	many	TRBV7-7	TRBJ1-1	CASSEGPYTEAFF	TGTGCTAGCAGCGAGGGCCCCTACACTGAAGCTTTCTTT
NA	many	TRBV3-1	TRBJ1-2	CASSQDGGASGYTF	TGTGCCAGCAGCCAAGACGGGGGGGCGAGTGGCTACACCTTC
TRBD2	once	TRBV6-2/TRBV6-3	TRBJ2-2	CASSYSGRAPGTGELFF	TGTGCCAGCAGTTATAGCGGGAGGGCCCCAGGCACCGGGGAGCTGTTTTTT
NA	few	TRBV6-2/TRBV6-3	TRBJ1-5	CASRQQGSYQPQHF	TGTGCCAGCAGGCAACAGGGATCTTATCAGCCCCAGCATTTT
NA	NA	TRBV7-8	TRBJ1-5	CASSLVGELHGAEVRQPQHF	TGTGCCAGCAGCTTAGTCGGGGAGCTTCACGGGGCAGAGGTCCGACAGCCCCAGCATTTT
NA	NA	TRBV29-1	TRBJ2-1	CSVDDELGKQFF	TGCAGCGTCGACGATGAGTTGGGGAAGCAGTTCTTC
NA	few	TRBV20-1	TRBJ2-6	CSAEQETGANVLTF	TGCAGTGCTGAACAGGAAACTGGGGCCAACGTCCTGACTTTC
NA	many	TRBV28	TRBJ1-4	CASSLGGLSNEKLFF	TGTGCCAGCAGTTTAGGAGGACTTTCTAATGAAAAACTGTTTTTT
NA	NA	TRBV3-1	TRBJ2-7	CASSQDPAGKLNEQYF	TGTGCCAGCAGCCAAGATCCAGCGGGTAAACTTAACGAGCAGTACTTC
NA	NA	TRBV10-1	TRBJ2-7	CASSGGFPYEQYF	TGCGCCAGCTCGGGCGGGTTCCCCTACGAGCAGTACTTC
NA	few	TRBV30	TRBJ1-6	CAGVFGASSYNSPLHF	TGTGCCGGGGTCTTCGGGGCGAGCTCCTATAATTCACCCCTCCACTTT
NA	NA	TRBV6-2/TRBV6-3	TRBJ1-2	CASTGTAVGYTF	TGTGCCAGTACCGGGACCGCTGTCGGCTACACCTTC
NA	many	TRBV3-1	TRBJ2-7	CASSQDEQYF	TGTGCCAGCAGCCAAGACGAGCAGTACTTC
NA	NA	TRBV2	TRBJ1-1	CASSERARTPSGAFF	TGTGCCAGCAGTGAACGAGCCCGGACCCCAAGTGGGGCTTTCTTT